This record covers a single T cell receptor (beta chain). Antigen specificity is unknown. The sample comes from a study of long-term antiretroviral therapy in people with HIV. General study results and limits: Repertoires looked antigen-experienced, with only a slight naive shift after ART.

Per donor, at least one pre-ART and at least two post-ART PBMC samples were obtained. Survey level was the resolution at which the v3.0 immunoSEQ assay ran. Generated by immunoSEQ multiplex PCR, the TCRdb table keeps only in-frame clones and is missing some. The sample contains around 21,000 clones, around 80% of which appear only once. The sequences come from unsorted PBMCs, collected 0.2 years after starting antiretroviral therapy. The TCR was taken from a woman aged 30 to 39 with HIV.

CDR3 residues: CASSQDLVSGQPQHF. The CDR3 nucleotides are TGTGCCAGCAGCCAAGATCTGGTATCTGGTCAGCCCCAGCATTTT. The genes are TRBV4-2 and TRBJ1-5; D call uncertain. Germline CDR1 and CDR2: LGHNA and YNFKEQ. V was shortened by 0 bases and J by 6 bases, with 12 bases between the two germline ends. The CDR3 sequence is 15 residues long.